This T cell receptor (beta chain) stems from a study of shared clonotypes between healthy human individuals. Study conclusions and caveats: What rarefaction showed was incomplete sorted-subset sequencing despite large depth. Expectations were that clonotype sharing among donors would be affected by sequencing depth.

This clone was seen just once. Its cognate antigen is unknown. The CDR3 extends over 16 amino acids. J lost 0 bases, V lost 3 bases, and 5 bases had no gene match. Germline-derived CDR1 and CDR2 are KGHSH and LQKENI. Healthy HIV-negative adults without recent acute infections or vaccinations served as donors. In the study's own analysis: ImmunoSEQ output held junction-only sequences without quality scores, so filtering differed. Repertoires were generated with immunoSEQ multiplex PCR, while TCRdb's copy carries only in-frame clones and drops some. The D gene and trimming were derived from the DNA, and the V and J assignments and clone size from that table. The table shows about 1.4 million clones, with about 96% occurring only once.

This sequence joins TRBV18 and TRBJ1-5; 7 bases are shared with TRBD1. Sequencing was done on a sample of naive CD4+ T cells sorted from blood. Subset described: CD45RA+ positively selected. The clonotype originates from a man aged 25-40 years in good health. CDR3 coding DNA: TGTGCCAGCTCACCGGACAGGCTAAATAGCAATCAGCCCCAGCATTTT. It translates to CASSPDRLNSNQPQHF.